This T cell receptor (beta chain) was identified during a study of neurological immune-mediated disorders. Sample time point: longitudinal time-point 2. The V and J ends lost 0 bases and 0 bases respectively, with 9 bases between them. The CDR3 runs to 15 residues. Germline values: CDR1 DFQATT, CDR2 SNEGSKA (reference sequence). TCRdb reprocessed the 5' RACE reads with MiXCR, giving one entry per CDR3 protein. Of tens of thousands of distinct CDR3 sequences listed, 13% were seen once; the top ten hold around 2.3%. Many counts were recorded for this clonotype. The clonotype originates from a woman aged 35 to 49 in good health. Input material: PBMCs. The chain couples TRBV20-1 to TRBJ2-1; no definite D call. CDR3: CSARDTRSSYNEQFF. CDR3 bases: TGCAGTGCTAGAGACACTCGAAGCTCCTACAATGAGCAGTTCTTC.